The 32 T cell receptor beta chains listed next were all sequenced from one sample in a study of cytomegalovirus exposure and HLA in healthy donors. The PCR was carried out with 60 Vbeta primers and 13 Jbeta primers. Sequencing was performed with immunoSEQ multiplex PCR; in TCRdb, only in-frame clones are kept and a portion is missing. Seen here are around 150,000 clones, about 61% observed once, and the top ten hold 2% to 3%. Material for sequencing was PBMCs. All receptors derive from a middle-aged woman in good health and CMV-seronegative.

Turning to this clone: An end of the junction does not agree with germline; a read error may underlie this. This chain connects TRBV4-1 to TRBJ1-1; TRBD1 matches at 7 bases. Germline V lookup: CDR1 MGHRA, CDR2 YSYEKL. The CDR3 loop spans 16 amino acids. The CDR3 bases are TGTGCCAGCAGCCAAGAAGTCCCGGGACAGAAACACGAAGCTTTCTTT. This sequence encodes CASSQEVPGQKHEAFF.

The gene calls are TRBV27 and TRBJ2-7; D is ambiguous. CDR1 MNHEY and CDR2 SMNVEV come from the germline V gene (reference sequence). The CDR3 length is 15 residues. Trimming took off 0 bases at V and 0 bases at J, with 9 bases between the two ends. DNA for the CDR3: TGTGCCAGCAGTTTATCGGCGGCTAGCTCCTACGAGCAGTACTTC. Translating it yields CASSLSAASSYEQYF.

This clone was seen a few times. The gene calls are TRBV2 and TRBJ2-5; 8 positions match TRBD1. CDR1 is SNHLY, CDR2 FYNNEI, per germline. The V and J ends lost 8 bases and 5 bases, in that order; junction bases with no gene match: 7. The CDR3 loop spans 13 amino acids. CDR3 protein: CASAGTGVETQYF. For the CDR3, the DNA is TGTGCCAGCGCCGGGACAGGAGTTGAGACCCAGTACTTC.

The V and J genes are TRBV5-6 and TRBJ1-5, with D hard to call. The germline V gene has CDR1 SGHDT and CDR2 YYEEEE. This CDR3 contains 13 residues. Trimming shortened V by 5 bases and J by 1 base, and 7 bases separated the two germline ends. The CDR3 DNA reads as TGTGCCAGCAGAAGAGGGAGCAATCAGCCCCAGCATTTT. Amino acids: CASRRGSNQPQHF.

The gene calls are TRBV7-2 and TRBJ2-7, with D tentatively TRBD1 (6 bases). The CDR3 spans 15 residues. V was clipped by 1 base and J by 2 bases, with 12 bases between them. Germline V gene sequence: CDR1 SGHTA, CDR2 FQGNSA. The chain's CDR3 is CASSLVWTEAYEQYF. Written as DNA, the CDR3 is TGTGCCAGCAGCTTAGTTTGGACAGAAGCCTACGAGCAGTACTTC.

V usage is TRBV5-4 and J usage is TRBJ2-2; the match to TRBD2 covers 8 bases. The CDR3 consists of 15 residues. With 2 bases clipped from V and 1 base from J, the junction kept 1 base outside the gene matches. Germline values: CDR1 SGHNT, CDR2 YYREEE (reference sequence). CDR3 sequence reads: CASSFGGVNTGELFF. The DNA for the CDR3 is TGTGCCAGCAGCTTCGGGGGGGTGAACACCGGGGAGCTGTTTTTT.

There are a few counts of this clone. This chain joins TRBV4-2 and TRBJ1-6; D is possibly TRBD1 (6 bases). V lost 4 bases and J 9 bases, leaving 13 bases between the germline ends. The CDR3 runs to 14 residues. Germline V lookup: CDR1 LGHNA, CDR2 YNFKEQ. DNA for the CDR3: TGTGCCAGCAGCCCCACCACAGGGAGTTCACCCCTCCACTTT. Amino acid sequence: CASSPTTGSSPLHF.

The J gene is TRBJ2-3, the V gene TRBV6-1; TRBD2 aligns across 8 bases. The CDR3 is 15 amino acids. Trimming took 6 bases from V and 2 from J; bases not matched to a gene: 7. Germline CDR1 MNHNS, CDR2 SASEGT. The DNA for the CDR3 is TGTGCCAGCAGAGCCAGGACTAGCCCCACAGATACGCAGTATTTT. Its protein is CASRARTSPTDTQYF.

V usage is TRBV9 and J usage is TRBJ1-6; tentatively, D is TRBD1 (6 bases). V lost 0 bases and J lost 6, with 10 bases in between. This CDR3 is built from 15 residues. From germline, CDR1 is SGDLS and CDR2 YYNGEE. The CDR3 region has the DNA TGTGCCAGCAGCGTAGAGGCACAGGGTAATTCACCCCTCCACTTT. Translated, it gives CASSVEAQGNSPLHF.

The chain recombines TRBV5-1 with TRBJ1-1; possible D gene TRBD1, 6 bases. Trimming shortened V by 3 bases and J by 1 base, and 22 bases separated the two germline ends. This CDR3 spans 18 amino acids. Germline CDR1 and CDR2: SGHRS and YFSETQ. The CDR3 bases are TGCGCCAGCAGCTCGACCGACAGGAAGTCTTTCCCGAACACTGAAGCTTTCTTT. Translating gives CASSSTDRKSFPNTEAFF.

This chain joins TRBV7-9 and TRBJ1-4, with TRBD1 identical over 10 bases. From germline, CDR1 is SEHNR and CDR2 FQNEAQ (reference sequence). V trimming: 5 bases; J trimming: 0 bases; junction bases outside the gene matches: 6. This CDR3 region has 17 residues. The CDR3 DNA sequence: TGTGCCAGCAGCGACCGGGACAGGGGTGCAACTAATGAAAAACTGTTTTTT. Amino acid sequence: CASSDRDRGATNEKLFF. Using reference TRBV7-9 and TRBJ1-4 for the parts outside the CDR3, the full variable domain is DTGVSQNPRHKITKRGQNVTFRCDPISEHNRLYWYRQTLGQGPEFLTYFQNEAQLEKSRLLSDRFSAERPKGSFSTLEIQRTEQGDSAMYLCASSDRDRGATNEKLFFGSGTQLSVL.

This chain uses TRBV5-1 with TRBJ2-7; 8 nucleotides align to TRBD2. With V trimmed by 4 bases and J by 6 bases, 9 bases remained unmatched. The CDR3 is 14 amino acids. Germline CDR1 reads SGHRS; CDR2 reads YFSETQ. DNA of the CDR3: TGCGCCAGCAGCCCGGGGGGGGGACGAGGCGAGCAGTACTTC. Translated, it gives CASSPGGGRGEQYF.

Only one count was recorded for this clone. This chain links TRBV6-5 with TRBJ1-5; possibly TRBD1 for D (6 bases). This CDR3 has 13 amino acids. Trimming stripped 2 bases from V and 6 bases from J, with 8 bases between. CDR1 is MNHEY and CDR2 is SVGAGI in the germline V gene. The CDR3 DNA sequence: TGTGCCAGCAGTTACATAGGGGGTCAGCCCCAGCATTTT. Translated, it gives CASSYIGGQPQHF.

The chain uses TRBV5-4 and TRBJ2-2, with TRBD2 matching 14 bases. Germline CDR1 is SGHNT and CDR2 is YYREEE (reference sequence). Germline trimming cut 0 bases from V and 0 bases from J; bases unmatched to any gene: 4. The CDR3 covers 19 residues. In nucleotides, the CDR3 is TGTGCCAGCAGCTTGGGGGGACTAGCGGGGGCATCGAACACCGGGGAGCTGTTTTTT. Translating it yields CASSLGGLAGASNTGELFF.

The chain recombines TRBV19 with TRBJ2-7, with TRBD1 matching 9 bases. Germline loops: CDR1 LNHDA, CDR2 SQIVND (reference sequence). This CDR3 region has 15 residues. V was pared by 6 bases and J by 2 bases, with 8 bases of the junction left unmatched. The DNA for the CDR3 is TGTGCCAGTAGGCTCCGAGACAGGGGGACCTACGAGCAGTACTTC. Its translation: CASRLRDRGTYEQYF.

This clone occurred a few times. The chain is built from TRBV15 and TRBJ2-3; TRBD1 aligns across 10 bases. Germline CDR1 and CDR2: LNHNV and YYDKDF (reference sequence). This CDR3 comprises 15 residues. V shed 1 base, J shed 6 bases, and the junction held 4 bases outside the gene matches. In nucleotides, the CDR3 is TGTGCCACCAGCAGAGGGGACAGGGGTCTCGATACGCAGTATTTT. Its translation: CATSRGDRGLDTQYF.

This clone was counted between two and nine times. CDR3 amino acids: CSVEEGAVGNTIYF. The CDR3 DNA follows: TGCAGCGTTGAAGAGGGGGCTGTCGGAAACACCATATATTTT. This rearrangement joins TRBV29-1 to TRBJ1-3, with D maybe TRBD1 (6 bases). CDR1 SQVTM and CDR2 ANQGSEA come from the germline V gene. Trimming stripped 0 bases from V and 4 bases from J, with 10 bases between. The CDR3 extends over 14 amino acids. Drawing the rest from reference TRBV29-1 and TRBJ1-3, the complete variable domain is SAVISQKPSRDICQRGTSLTIQCQVDSQVTMMFWYRQQPGQSLTLIATANQGSEATYESGFVIDKFPISRPNLTFSTLTVSNMSPEDSSIYLCSVEEGAVGNTIYFGEGSWLTVV.

The CDR3 sequence is CASSLRLAGGPDQETQYF. For the CDR3, the DNA is TGTGCCAGCAGCTTAAGGCTAGCGGGGGGGCCCGACCAAGAGACCCAGTACTTC. The chain uses TRBV7-2 and TRBJ2-5; 12 bases line up with TRBD2. Germline CDR1 reads SGHTA; CDR2 reads FQGNSA. The CDR3 covers 18 residues. J lost 0 bases, V lost 2 bases, and 7 bases had no gene match. Full variable domain (rest looked up from reference TRBV7-2 and TRBJ2-5): GAGVSQSPSNKVTEKGKDVELRCDPISGHTALYWYRQSLGQGLEFLIYFQGNSAPDKSGLPSDRFSAERTGGSVSTLTIQRTQQEDSAVYLCASSLRLAGGPDQETQYFGPGTRLLVL.

The rearrangement joins TRBV7-2 to TRBJ2-5, with a weak D call TRBD2 (6 bases). CDR1 SGHTA and CDR2 FQGNSA come from the germline V gene. The ends were cut back, 5 bases at V and 5 bases at J, with 30 bases in the middle. The CDR3 covers 19 residues. The CDR3 nucleotides read TGTGCCAGCAGCGTACAGACAGTTCTCTGGCGGGGTGCGGGGGAGACCCAGTACTTC. This codes for CASSVQTVLWRGAGETQYF.

This rearrangement joins TRBV6-6 to TRBJ1-1; perhaps TRBD1 as D (5 bases). Trimming took off 4 bases at V and 0 bases at J, with 9 bases between the two ends. Germline loops: CDR1 MNHNY, CDR2 SVGAGI (reference sequence). The CDR3 is made up of 14 amino acids. The CDR3 region is CASSFGGVNTEAFF. The CDR3, as DNA: TGTGCCAGCAGTTTCGGGGGAGTGAACACTGAAGCTTTCTTT.

The gene calls are TRBV6-6 and TRBJ2-2; a weak D match, TRBD2 (7 bases). Trimming stripped 6 bases from V and 3 bases from J, with 17 bases between. This CDR3 is 16 amino acids long. Germline CDR1 is MNHNY and CDR2 is SVGAGI (reference sequence). The CDR3 DNA sequence: TGTGCCAGCAGCTGGGGGGGGGCCCAGGACACCGGGGAGCTGTTTTTT. It codes for CASSWGGAQDTGELFF.

The chain uses TRBV13 and TRBJ1-2; D is perhaps TRBD1 (5 bases). From germline, CDR1 is PRHDT and CDR2 FYEKMQ (reference sequence). V was clipped by 4 bases and J by 5 bases, with 14 bases between them. The CDR3 is made up of 14 amino acids. This chain's CDR3 is CASSSRGRAYGYTF. Written as DNA, the CDR3 is TGTGCCAGCAGCTCTAGGGGTCGGGCTTATGGCTACACCTTC.

The V gene is TRBV29-1, the J gene TRBJ1-1; 9 bases are shared with TRBD1. Germline V lookup: CDR1 SQVTM, CDR2 ANQGSEA. J gave up 7 bases and V 5 bases, and 14 bases lay outside the gene matches. The CDR3 is made up of 15 amino acids. The CDR3 DNA sequence: TGCAGCGTTTTGTTGGAACAGGGGGCAGGGGGTGAAGCTTTCTTT. Protein product: CSVLLEQGAGGEAFF.

This clone turned up a few times. This chain joins TRBV27 and TRBJ1-2, with D possibly matching TRBD1 (5 bases). The CDR3 runs to 12 residues. The V end lost 8 bases, the J end lost 8 bases, and 15 bases lay between the germline ends. Germline loops: CDR1 MNHEY, CDR2 SMNVEV (reference sequence). The CDR3 protein is CASRGVLGGYTF. The CDR3 DNA reads TGTGCCAGCCGGGGGGTCTTAGGGGGCTACACCTTC.

This clone was picked up a small number of times. The J gene is TRBJ2-6, the V gene TRBV28; weak D call: TRBD1 (5 bases). CDR3 size: 15 residues. Between the trimmed V and J ends, which lost 3 bases and 0 bases, there was a span of 6 bases. Per the germline V gene, CDR1 is MDHEN and CDR2 is SYDVKM. The CDR3, as DNA: TGTGCCAGCAGTTTGACAGCCTCTGGGGCCAACGTCCTGACTTTC. Translation: CASSLTASGANVLTF.

The chain uses TRBV5-6 and TRBJ1-5; perhaps TRBD1 as D (5 bases). CDR3 length: 18 amino acids. V was clipped by 0 bases and J by 0 bases, with 16 bases between them. Per the germline V gene, CDR1 is SGHDT and CDR2 is YYEEEE. The CDR3 protein is CASSLGPTGSYSNQPQHF. The CDR3 nucleotides read TGTGCCAGCAGCTTGGGACCAACAGGATCCTATAGCAATCAGCCCCAGCATTTT.

The chain recombines TRBV28 with TRBJ2-7; D call uncertain. In germline, CDR1 is MDHEN, CDR2 SYDVKM. The CDR3 is made up of 11 amino acids. V gave up 7 bases and J gave up 1 base, with 5 bases separating them. The CDR3 spells CASTTSYEQYF. The CDR3 region has the DNA TGTGCCAGCACGACATCCTACGAGCAGTACTTC.

The rearrangement uses TRBV7-3 and TRBJ1-1; 7 nucleotides align to TRBD1. The V segment lost 5 bases and the J segment 6 bases; nucleotides outside the gene matches: 9. This CDR3 has 14 residues. Germline V gene lookup returns CDR1 SGHTA and CDR2 FQGTGA. The CDR3: CASSTSGGKAEAFF. Here the CDR3 DNA reads TGTGCCAGCAGCACTTCAGGGGGGAAGGCTGAAGCTTTCTTT.

This chain connects TRBV6-1 to TRBJ2-7; a possible D gene is TRBD1 (6 bases). Germline V lookup: CDR1 MNHNS, CDR2 SASEGT. V was cut by 10 bases and J by 1 base, with 17 bases left in between. CDR3 size: 14 residues. CDR3 coding DNA: TGTGCCATGTCCAGGACAGCTCCTTCCTACGAGCAGTACTTC. It codes for CAMSRTAPSYEQYF.

This clone was detected only a few times. The chain links TRBV11-2 to TRBJ2-1, with 12 bases aligning to TRBD2. This CDR3 spans 17 amino acids. CDR1 is SGHAT and CDR2 is FQNNGV in the germline V gene. The V segment lost 6 bases and the J segment 8 bases; nucleotides outside the gene matches: 14. The CDR3 sequence: CASRRLAGGFIKDEQFF. For the CDR3, the DNA is TGTGCCAGCAGGAGGCTAGCGGGGGGGTTTATCAAGGATGAGCAGTTCTTC.

As DNA, the CDR3 is TGTGCCAGCAGTTCCAATCCCCTCCTAGCGGGGGGTTTTAACACCGGGGAGCTGTTTTTT. Its protein product is CASSSNPLLAGGFNTGELFF. This sequence joins TRBV28 and TRBJ2-2; 11 bases agree with TRBD2. Germline V gene data show CDR1 as MDHEN and CDR2 as SYDVKM. V lost 4 bases, J lost 2 bases, and 15 bases stayed unmatched. This CDR3 contains 20 residues.

V and J are TRBV4-1 and TRBJ1-5; D not resolved. Germline CDR1 and CDR2: MGHRA and YSYEKL. The V and J ends lost 4 bases and 4 bases respectively, with 14 bases between them. The CDR3 has 15 amino acids. The CDR3: CASSLLAQRNQPQHF. The CDR3 nucleotides are TGCGCCAGCAGCCTTCTTGCCCAGAGGAATCAGCCCCAGCATTTT.